The subject of this entry is one T cell receptor (beta chain). The data were taken from a study of blood T cell repertoires in COVID-19. The wider study: The United States, Italy and Spain supplied acute and convalescent COVID-19 samples. T cells, B-cell-depleted T cells, or PBMCs provided the cDNA or gDNA that served as material.

Per the authors' pipeline: Cell counts per sample came from amplifying reference gene primers. This table comes from immunoSEQ multiplex PCR, and its TCRdb copy is limited to in-frame clones, with some not included. V, J and clone size are those of that table, while D and trimming were read from the DNA. The repertoire consists of around 110,000 clones, with roughly two thirds occurring once and the leading ten covering approximately 0.9%. The germline gives CDR1 MDHEN, CDR2 SYDVKM. Trimming removed 3 bases at V and 2 bases at J, with 13 bases between. CDR3 length: 16 residues. The sequence derives from a human donor with acute or convalescent COVID-19. The donor label of this sample is uncertain. Sequencing was carried out using peripheral blood. The chain employs TRBV28 and TRBJ2-2; the D gene is possibly TRBD2 (6 bases). The CDR3 spells CASSFLAAANTGELFF. The CDR3 bases are TGTGCCAGCAGTTTTTTAGCGGCCGCAAACACCGGGGAGCTGTTTTTT.